Below, 29 T cell receptor beta chains from the same sample are listed, as sequenced in a study of cytomegalovirus exposure and HLA in healthy donors. The PCR had 60 Vbeta and 13 Jbeta primers. Produced via immunoSEQ multiplex PCR; TCRdb's table is partial and in-frame only. This table has tens of thousands of clones, approximately 70% appearing once. Material: PBMCs. Source of these receptors: a woman aged 55-75 years in good health and CMV-seropositive.

This clone was recorded a few times. This chain uses TRBV4-3 with TRBJ1-4; 7 bases fit TRBD1. V lost 3 bases and J lost 3; bases outside the gene matches: 7. Germline lookup yields CDR1 LGHNA and CDR2 YSLEER. This CDR3 has 16 amino acids. CDR3 bases: TGCGCCAGCAGCCAGGTGACAGGGCGGCCTAATGAAAAACTGTTTTTT. This encodes CASSQVTGRPNEKLFF.

The V and J genes are TRBV10-1 and TRBJ2-2, with 9 bases aligning to TRBD1. Germline V CDR1 and CDR2: WNHNN, SYGVQD (reference sequence). The length of the CDR3 is 17 residues. Unmatched junction bases numbered 9, after V lost 3 bases and J lost 4 bases. In DNA form, the CDR3 reads TGCGCCAGCAGTGAATTGACCGGGACAGGGAGCACCGGGGAGCTGTTTTTT. Amino acid sequence: CASSELTGTGSTGELFF.

This clone was picked up one time. This chain uses TRBV2 with TRBJ1-5; D might be TRBD1 (5 bases). Germline V gene lookup returns CDR1 SNHLY and CDR2 FYNNEI. CDR3 length equals 13 residues. V was shortened by 6 bases and J by 4 bases, with 10 bases between the two germline ends. The CDR3 here is CASRTDSNQPQHF. Here the CDR3 DNA reads TGTGCCAGCAGGACTGACAGTAATCAGCCCCAGCATTTT. Supplemented by reference TRBV2 and TRBJ1-5, the full variable domain reads EPEVTQTPSHQVTQMGQEVILRCVPISNHLYFYWYRQILGQKVEFLVSFYNNEISEKSEIFDDQFSVERPDGSNFTLKIRSTKLEDSAMYFCASRTDSNQPQHFGDGTRLSIL.

This chain's CDR3 is CASSAGTSLHEQFF. DNA for the CDR3: TGTGCCAGCAGCGCCGGGACTAGTTTACATGAGCAGTTCTTC. The chain links TRBV9 to TRBJ2-1; TRBD2 agrees at 8 bases. This CDR3 has 14 residues. Losses at the gene ends were 3 bases for V and 8 bases for J; bases not matched to a gene: 7. Per the germline V gene, CDR1 is SGDLS and CDR2 is YYNGEE.

V usage is TRBV2 and J usage is TRBJ1-3; D might be TRBD1 (6 bases). This CDR3 contains 16 residues. The germline V gene encodes CDR1 SNHLY and CDR2 FYNNEI. V was trimmed by 7 bases and J by 2 bases, leaving 18 bases between them. In DNA, the CDR3 is TGTGCCAGCACCGGAAGATCGAGGGGGACTGGAAACACCATATATTTT. As protein: CASTGRSRGTGNTIYF.

The V gene is TRBV6-5, the J gene TRBJ2-4, with TRBD1 matching over 7 bases. Losses at the gene ends were 5 bases for V and 0 bases for J; bases not matched to a gene: 4. The CDR3 spans 15 residues. Looked up from germline, CDR1 is MNHEY and CDR2 is SVGAGI. The chain's CDR3 is CASSNRGQAKNIQYF. The CDR3 region has the DNA TGTGCCAGCAGTAACAGGGGCCAAGCCAAAAACATTCAGTACTTC.

The chain joins TRBV6-1 to TRBJ2-5; maybe TRBD2 (5 bases). Germline assignment: CDR1 MNHNS and CDR2 SASEGT. This CDR3 contains 13 residues. The V and J ends lost 4 bases and 5 bases respectively, with 11 bases between them. CDR3 amino acids: CASSGTFLETQYF. CDR3 coding DNA: TGTGCCAGCAGTGGGACTTTTCTGGAGACCCAGTACTTC.

This chain uses TRBV9 with TRBJ2-2; 8 nucleotides line up with TRBD2. This CDR3 is 17 amino acids long. Germline V CDR1 and CDR2: SGDLS, YYNGEE. Germline trimming cut 3 bases from V and 5 bases from J; bases unmatched to any gene: 12. This CDR3 is CASSAHSGGQQTGELFF. The CDR3 DNA reads TGTGCCAGCAGCGCCCACTCGGGGGGGCAGCAGACCGGGGAGCTGTTTTTT.

The chain recombines TRBV5-1 with TRBJ1-1; maybe TRBD1 (6 bases). This CDR3 region has 13 residues. CDR1 SGHRS and CDR2 YFSETQ come from the germline V gene. Trimming removed 5 bases from V and 1 base from J, with 9 bases in between. The CDR3: CASRMTGNTEAFF. In nucleotides, the CDR3 is TGCGCCAGCAGGATGACAGGGAACACTGAAGCTTTCTTT.

As regards this clone: The junction does not match germline at one end; this may be a read error. V gene TRBV30 combines with J gene TRBJ1-2; 11 bases fit TRBD1. Germline CDR1 reads GTSNPN; CDR2 reads SVGIG (reference sequence). The CDR3 is made up of 13 amino acids. The CDR3 loop is CAWSDAGQGVSRF. Written as DNA, the CDR3 is TGTGCCTGGAGTGATGCGGGACAGGGGGTTTCCCGCTTC.

This rearrangement joins TRBV7-3 to TRBJ2-1; 8 bases are shared with TRBD1. V gave up 5 bases and J gave up 6 bases; unmatched junction bases: 6. This CDR3 has 14 amino acids. Germline lookup yields CDR1 SGHTA and CDR2 FQGTGA. In DNA, the CDR3 is TGTGCCAGCAGCCAGTTTACAGGGGGCAATGAGCAGTTCTTC. Encoded protein: CASSQFTGGNEQFF.

The CDR3 coding sequence is TGCGCCAGCAGCCCCGTACCTGACAGGGATCTGCGGGAGCTGTTTTTT. It is translated as CASSPVPDRDLRELFF. This chain links TRBV4-3 with TRBJ2-2; TRBD1 agrees at 7 bases. There are 16 residues in the CDR3. Germline values: CDR1 LGHNA, CDR2 YSLEER. The V and J ends lost 4 bases and 9 bases, in that order; junction bases with no gene match: 14.

This chain joins TRBV2 and TRBJ1-1; the match to TRBD1 covers 8 bases. The CDR3 length is 14 residues. Germline V CDR1 and CDR2: SNHLY, FYNNEI. The ends lost 8 bases at V and 1 base at J; junction bases unmatched: 6. The CDR3 spells CASGRGPENTEAFF. The DNA for the CDR3 is TGTGCCAGCGGCAGGGGGCCGGAGAACACTGAAGCTTTCTTT. Drawing the rest from reference TRBV2 and TRBJ1-1, the complete variable domain is EPEVTQTPSHQVTQMGQEVILRCVPISNHLYFYWYRQILGQKVEFLVSFYNNEISEKSEIFDDQFSVERPDGSNFTLKIRSTKLEDSAMYFCASGRGPENTEAFFGQGTRLTVV.

V usage is TRBV9 and J usage is TRBJ2-5, with D possibly TRBD1 on 6 matching bases. The germline CDR1 and CDR2 sequences are SGDLS and YYNGEE. Trimming pared 3 bases from V and 2 bases from J, leaving 11 bases between. The CDR3 spans 14 residues. Written as DNA, the CDR3 is TGTGCCAGCAGCGAAGCGACAGGTCAAGAGACCCAGTACTTC. Translating it yields CASSEATGQETQYF.

This clone occurred a few times. This chain joins TRBV9 and TRBJ2-1; tentatively, D is TRBD2 (6 bases). Germline assignment: CDR1 SGDLS and CDR2 YYNGEE. V was trimmed by 2 bases and J by 6 bases, leaving 15 bases between them. The CDR3 has 15 amino acids. DNA for the CDR3: TGTGCCAGCAGCGTCCATTTGGCGGGGAGCAATGAGCAGTTCTTC. Translating it yields CASSVHLAGSNEQFF.

This clone came up a few times. This chain joins TRBV13 and TRBJ1-5; D gene unclear. Germline CDR1 is PRHDT and CDR2 is FYEKMQ (reference sequence). The CDR3 length is 12 residues. V was trimmed by 6 bases and J by 8 bases, leaving 11 bases between them. CDR3 sequence reads: CASRDFPKPQHF. In DNA form, the CDR3 reads TGTGCCAGCAGGGACTTCCCGAAGCCCCAGCATTTT.

The chain recombines TRBV5-1 with TRBJ2-3; D might be TRBD1 (5 bases). The CDR3 runs to 14 residues. Trimming removed 7 bases from V and 4 bases from J, with 16 bases in between. In germline, CDR1 is SGHRS, CDR2 YFSETQ. DNA for the CDR3: TGCGCCAGCCAGACGCAAGGGGCGGCAGATACGCAGTATTTT. Residues: CASQTQGAADTQYF.

The chain is built from TRBV5-5 and TRBJ1-1; possibly TRBD1 for D (5 bases). CDR1 is SGHKS, CDR2 YYEKEE, per germline (reference sequence). V gave up 4 bases and J gave up 0 bases, with 16 bases separating them. CDR3 length: 16 residues. In nucleotides, the CDR3 is TGTGCCAGCAGCCCCCTTCCTGCGGACATGAACACTGAAGCTTTCTTT. This codes for CASSPLPADMNTEAFF.

This clone was seen a few times. The chain recombines TRBV4-1 with TRBJ1-3; D call uncertain. Germline assignment: CDR1 MGHRA and CDR2 YSYEKL. The CDR3 is 18 residues long. The V end was cut by 0 bases, the J end by 0 bases, with 15 bases between. CDR3 bases: TGCGCCAGCAGCCAAGAGGGTAGTCCGGGGTTCTCTGGAAACACCATATATTTT. Its protein product is CASSQEGSPGFSGNTIYF.

The rearrangement links TRBV21-1 to TRBJ1-3; the DNA was not used to check the table's D call, TRBD1. TRBV21-1 is tagged as a pseudogene. CDR3 size: 16 residues. The CDR3 region has the DNA TGTGCCAGCAGCAAATTCGGCAGGGATGTTGGAAACACCATATATTTT. Translated, it gives CASSKFGRDVGNTIYF.

This clone was observed a handful of times. V and J are TRBV9 and TRBJ2-6, with 7 bases aligning to TRBD1. CDR3 length: 15 residues. V was clipped by 4 bases and J by 2 bases; unmatched bases: 3. The germline V gene has CDR1 SGDLS and CDR2 YYNGEE. The CDR3 loop is CASSPTGAGANVLTF. CDR3 coding DNA: TGTGCCAGCAGCCCAACAGGGGCTGGGGCCAACGTCCTGACTTTC.

This chain joins TRBV18 and TRBJ2-1; 10 bases fit TRBD2. Germline lookup yields CDR1 KGHSH and CDR2 LQKENI. The trim removed 3 bases at V and 1 base at J, leaving 3 bases unmatched. The CDR3 has 16 residues. The CDR3 here is CASSPKTSGSYNEQFF. The CDR3 bases are TGTGCCAGCTCACCTAAGACTAGCGGGTCCTACAATGAGCAGTTCTTC.

This rearrangement joins TRBV9 to TRBJ1-2, with no clear D. V was shortened by 3 bases and J by 4 bases, with 7 bases between the two germline ends. Per germline, CDR1 SGDLS and CDR2 YYNGEE. The CDR3 length is 12 residues. The CDR3 region is CASSALTYGYTF. The CDR3 DNA is TGTGCCAGCAGCGCCCTAACCTATGGCTACACCTTC.

The CDR3 region has the DNA TGTGCCAGCAGCCAACAACAGACCACTGAAGCTTTCTTT. As protein: CASSQQQTTEAFF. The chain recombines TRBV14 with TRBJ1-1; D is unresolved. Germline CDR1 SGHDN, CDR2 FVKESK. V gave up 2 bases and J gave up 4 bases, with 8 bases separating them. CDR3 length: 13 amino acids.

The V call is TRBV19, the J call TRBJ1-5, with 10 bases fitting TRBD1. V shed 2 bases, J shed 4 bases, and the junction held 5 bases outside the gene matches. Per germline, CDR1 LNHDA and CDR2 SQIVND (reference sequence). This CDR3 spans 16 amino acids. CDR3 nucleotide sequence: TGTGCCAGTAGTATATCGACAGGGGGCAAGAATCAGCCCCAGCATTTT. Translating gives CASSISTGGKNQPQHF.

A note on this clone: At one of its ends the junction is not consistent with the germline gene, which may arise from a read error. The chain recombines TRBV7-9 with TRBJ1-1; 7 bases align to TRBD1. CDR1 and CDR2 (germline): SEHNR, FQNEAQ (reference sequence). CDR3 length equals 13 residues. CDR3 region: CSSSQITGDEAFF. CDR3 bases: TGTTCCAGCAGCCAGATAACAGGGGATGAAGCTTTCTTT. Looking up the rest from reference TRBV7-9 and TRBJ1-1 gives the full variable domain: DTGVSQNPRHKITKRGQNVTFRCDPISEHNRLYWYRQTLGQGPEFLTYFQNEAQLEKSRLLSDRFSAERPKGSFSTLEIQRTEQGDSAMYLCSSSQITGDEAFFGQGTRLTVV.

V gene TRBV5-1 combines with J gene TRBJ2-7; the D is unclear. From germline, CDR1 is SGHRS and CDR2 YFSETQ. This CDR3 has 13 amino acids. The V gene lost 0 bases and the J gene lost 2 bases, with 6 bases spanning the gap. The CDR3 protein is CASSLGEAYEQYF. The DNA of the CDR3 is TGCGCCAGCAGCTTGGGAGAGGCCTACGAGCAGTACTTC.

This clone has more than one count but fewer than ten. The chain combines TRBV27 with TRBJ2-1; 10 nucleotides align to TRBD2. The germline CDR1 and CDR2 sequences are MNHEY and SMNVEV (reference sequence). The CDR3 has 15 amino acids. The V and J ends lost 3 bases and 9 bases, in that order; junction bases with no gene match: 8. CDR3 DNA sequence: TGTGCCAGCAGTTTCTGGCGGACTAGCGGTCCTGAGCAGTTCTTC. Residues: CASSFWRTSGPEQFF.

The chain recombines TRBV7-9 with TRBJ1-1, with D maybe TRBD1 (6 bases). The ends were cut back, 2 bases at V and 5 bases at J, with 12 bases in the middle. CDR3 length: 14 amino acids. Germline loops: CDR1 SEHNR, CDR2 FQNEAQ (reference sequence). This CDR3 reads CASSLTGYGTEAFF. DNA of the CDR3: TGTGCCAGCAGCTTAACAGGGTATGGAACTGAAGCTTTCTTT.